What follows describes a single T cell receptor beta chain. This record belongs to a study of blood T cell repertoires in COVID-19. The overall study: Collection of acute and convalescent COVID-19 samples took place in the United States, Italy and Spain.

Original handling: Amplification from reference gene primers served as the basis for estimated nucleated cell counts. Profiling relied on immunoSEQ multiplex PCR, and the TCRdb table lists in-frame clones only, not all of them. V, J and clone size are those of that table, while D and trimming were read from the DNA. The top ten hold around 1.8% of the sample, which has about 440,000 clones, about 85% seen once. This receptor was taken from a woman under 30 with acute COVID-19. Source material: PBMCs or T cells enriched from blood (not recorded which).

CDR3 loop: CAISGTGHSNQPQHF. The DNA for the CDR3 is TGTGCCATCAGTGGGACAGGCCATAGCAATCAGCCCCAGCATTTT. This chain links TRBV10-3 with TRBJ1-5, with 7 bases identical to TRBD1. J was trimmed by 0 bases and V by 4 bases; bases with no gene match: 3. Per germline, CDR1 ENHRY and CDR2 SYGVKD. The CDR3 length is 15 residues.